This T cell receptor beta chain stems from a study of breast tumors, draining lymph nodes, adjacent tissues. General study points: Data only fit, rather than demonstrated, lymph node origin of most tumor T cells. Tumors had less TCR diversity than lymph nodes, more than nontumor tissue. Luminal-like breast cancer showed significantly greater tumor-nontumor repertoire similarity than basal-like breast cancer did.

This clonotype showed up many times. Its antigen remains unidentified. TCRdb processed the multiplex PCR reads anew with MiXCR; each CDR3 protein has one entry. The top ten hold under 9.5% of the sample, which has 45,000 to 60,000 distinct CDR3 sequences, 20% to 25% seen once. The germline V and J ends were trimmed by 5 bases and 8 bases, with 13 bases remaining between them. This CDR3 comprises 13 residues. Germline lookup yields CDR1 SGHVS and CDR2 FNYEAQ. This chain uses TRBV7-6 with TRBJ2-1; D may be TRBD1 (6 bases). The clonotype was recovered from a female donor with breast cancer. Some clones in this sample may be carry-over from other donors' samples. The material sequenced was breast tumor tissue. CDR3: CASSLTGLYEQFF. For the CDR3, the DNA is TGTGCCAGCAGCCTCACAGGGTTGTATGAGCAGTTCTTC.